These T cell receptor beta chains were read from a single sample in a study of blood T cell repertoires in COVID-19. Produced via immunoSEQ multiplex PCR; TCRdb's table is partial and in-frame only. The table shows 250,000 or so clones, with around 93% occurring only once. Sequencing was carried out using PBMCs or T cells enriched from blood (not recorded which). These receptors were obtained from a man in his forties or fifties who had been exposed to COVID-19. The CDR3 runs from the conserved cysteine through the conserved F or W. The order of the fields is J gene, clone size, V gene, D gene, CDR3 protein, CDR3 DNA. D genes are given only for firm matches. A clone size is listed for some rows: how often the clone was seen (once, few, many), or a class if it is expanded.

TRBJ2-6	-	TRBV15	-	CATSRATGANVLTF	TGTGCCACCAGCAGAGCCACTGGGGCCAACGTCCTGACTTTC
TRBJ1-1	-	TRBV7-2	TRBD1	CASSLWDRARVSVEAFF	TGTGCCAGCAGCTTATGGGACAGGGCGCGTGTTTCGGTCGAAGCTTTCTTT
TRBJ2-4	-	TRBV11-3	-	CASSSLYRDNLYF	TGTGCCAGCAGCTCTCTCTACCGGGACAATCTGTACTTC
TRBJ1-6	-	TRBV5-1	-	CASSFTGSIYNSPLHF	TGCGCCAGCAGCTTTACAGGGAGTATCTATAATTCACCCCTCCACTTT
TRBJ2-7	-	TRBV6-2/TRBV6-3	TRBD2	CASSSWTSSSDEQYF	TGTGCCAGCAGTTCTTGGACTAGCTCGTCCGACGAGCAGTACTTC
TRBJ2-5	-	TRBV27	-	CASDTPETQYF	TGTGCCAGCGACACCCCCGAGACCCAGTACTTC
TRBJ2-1	-	TRBV5-1	TRBD2	CASSPGLAGGKRYNEQFF	TGCGCCAGCAGCCCGGGACTAGCGGGAGGGAAGCGCTACAATGAGCAGTTCTTC
TRBJ1-2	-	TRBV27	TRBD1	CASSLQGARGYTF	TGTGCCAGCAGTCTTCAGGGGGCGCGGGGCTACACCTTC
TRBJ2-7	once	TRBV5-1	TRBD2	CASSFSGREQYF	TGCGCCAGCAGCTTTAGCGGGAGGGAGCAGTACTTC
TRBJ2-1	once	TRBV30	TRBD1	CAWTDRAFEQFF	TGTGCCTGGACGGACAGGGCCTTTGAGCAGTTCTTC